This T cell receptor beta chain emerged from a study of graft-versus-host responses after intestinal transplantation. Study information: Once they had received anti-thymocyte globulin induction, all recipients took tacrolimus and steroids for three to four years.

Whole-study findings and limits: In patients with graft-donor T cell macrochimerism, allograft graft-versus-host to host-versus-graft clonal ratios were high. Levels of circulating GvH clones at their peak were associated with early post-transplant HvG declines. Investigators detected GvH clones in recipient marrow, with some emerging earlier in ileum or blood.

Germline CDR1 reads LNHDA; CDR2 reads SQIVND (reference sequence). The V and J ends lost 1 base and 7 bases, in that order; junction bases with no gene match: 19. This CDR3 has 19 amino acids. Using immunoSEQ multiplex PCR, the repertoire was profiled, and TCRdb retains in-frame clones only, with some absent. The sample has roughly 64,000 clones, 90% seen once. On this clone itself: Its antigen is not identified.

V gene TRBV19 combines with J gene TRBJ2-4, with 7 positions matching TRBD2. Sample: unstimulated CD8+ T cells sorted from spleen or lymph node cells, taken before transplant. This receptor was obtained from a human donor who was the organ donor for an intestinal transplant. The CDR3 here is CASSIVLHKARELENIQYF. In DNA form, the CDR3 reads TGTGCCAGTAGTATAGTCCTCCACAAGGCGCGGGAGCTCGAGAACATTCAGTACTTC.